These 30 T cell receptor beta chains came from one sample sequenced in a study of cytomegalovirus exposure and HLA in healthy donors. Vbeta (60) and Jbeta (13) primers were used in the PCR. Clones were sequenced by immunoSEQ multiplex PCR, and TCRdb holds only the in-frame ones, with some missing. The sample contains about 110,000 clones, 75% of which appear only once. Sample: PBMCs. The receptors stem from a man aged 40-49 years in good health and CMV-seronegative.

The genes are TRBV7-3 and TRBJ1-4, with 8 positions matching TRBD1. CDR1 is SGHTA and CDR2 is FQGTGA in the germline V gene. The CDR3 extends over 13 amino acids. J was trimmed by 13 bases and V by 5 bases; bases with no gene match: 9. Written as DNA, the CDR3 is TGTGCCAGCAGCAAACGGACAGGACAGGGACTGTTTTTT. Residues: CASSKRTGQGLFF. Together with reference TRBV7-3 and TRBJ1-4, the CDR3 gives the full variable domain: GAGVSQTPSNKVTEKGKYVELRCDPISGHTALYWYRQSLGQGPEFLIYFQGTGAADDSGLPNDRFFAVRPEGSVSTLKIQRTERGDSAVYLCASSKRTGQGLFFGSGTQLSVL.

The gene calls are TRBV19 and TRBJ2-7, with D maybe TRBD1 (6 bases). The V end lost 6 bases, the J end lost 8 bases, and 11 bases lay between the germline ends. The V gene's germline CDR1 is LNHDA and CDR2 SQIVND (reference sequence). The CDR3 is made up of 11 amino acids. The CDR3 coding sequence is TGTGCCAGTAGGGCCGGACAGCAGCAGTACTTC. Translation gives CASRAGQQQYF.

The chain joins TRBV6-1 to TRBJ2-4, with 11 bases that match TRBD1. The CDR3 sequence is 15 residues long. Trimming at V came to 0 bases and at J to 7 bases, leaving 2 bases not matched to a gene. In germline, CDR1 is MNHNS, CDR2 SASEGT. CDR3 residues: CASSEADRGPNIQYF. CDR3 DNA: TGTGCCAGCAGTGAAGCGGACAGGGGGCCCAACATTCAGTACTTC.

This clone was observed a single time. The chain links TRBV18 to TRBJ2-2, with D unresolved. The CDR3 is made up of 16 amino acids. Germline values: CDR1 KGHSH, CDR2 LQKENI. Trimming removed 3 bases from V and 1 base from J, with 12 bases in between. Here the CDR3 DNA reads TGTGCCAGCTCACCGCGGAAAAACCTGAACACCGGGGAGCTGTTTTTT. Translating gives CASSPRKNLNTGELFF.

Here the CDR3 reads CASSPLGSGGRLQETQYF. The CDR3 DNA reads TGTGCCAGCAGCCCACTTGGGAGCGGAGGCCGATTACAAGAGACCCAGTACTTC. The chain employs TRBV4-2 and TRBJ2-5; a possible D gene is TRBD2 (5 bases). Looked up from germline, CDR1 is LGHNA and CDR2 is YNFKEQ. V was shortened by 4 bases and J by 2 bases, with 23 bases between the two germline ends. The length of the CDR3 is 18 residues.

This clone was seen a single time. This chain joins TRBV18 and TRBJ2-7, with a possible D match to TRBD2 (5 bases). V lost 5 bases and J 5 bases, leaving 13 bases between the germline ends. Germline loops: CDR1 KGHSH, CDR2 LQKENI. There are 13 residues in the CDR3. The CDR3 here is CASSILERNEQYF. For the CDR3, the DNA is TGTGCCAGCTCAATACTAGAACGGAACGAGCAGTACTTC.

Worth noting for this clone: Mismatch with germline at one junction end may stem from a read error. CDR3 DNA: TGTGCCAGCGGCTTGGGGACAGGAGGAAGCCATGGCTACACCTTC. It yields the protein CASGLGTGGSHGYTF. The chain is built from TRBV7-8 and TRBJ1-2; 8 nucleotides agree with TRBD1. Germline CDR1 reads SGHVS; CDR2 reads FQNEAQ. This CDR3 spans 15 amino acids.

The rearrangement links TRBV23-1 to TRBJ1-1; D gene ambiguous. TRBV23-1 is recorded as an ORF, its role being uncertain. The V end lost 7 bases, the J end lost 5 bases, and 14 bases lay between the germline ends. The CDR3 has 13 amino acids. The DNA for the CDR3 is TGCGCCAGCACCCGAGAAGCGGGAACTGAAGCTTTCTTT. It is translated as CASTREAGTEAFF.

The gene calls are TRBV11-2 and TRBJ1-6; 7 bases are shared with TRBD1. Germline V lookup: CDR1 SGHAT, CDR2 FQNNGV. The CDR3 is 12 residues long. V was pared by 6 bases and J by 17 bases, with 10 bases of the junction left unmatched. This chain's CDR3 is CASRGSDRPFHF. As DNA, the CDR3 is TGTGCCAGCAGAGGATCGGACAGGCCCTTCCACTTT.

Here the CDR3 reads CASGSGQGAYSGANVLTF. The CDR3 region has the DNA TGTGCTAGTGGTTCAGGACAGGGGGCCTACTCTGGGGCCAACGTCCTGACTTTC. The rearrangement uses TRBV12-5 and TRBJ2-6, with TRBD1 matching 11 bases. V trimming: 4 bases; J trimming: 0 bases; junction bases outside the gene matches: 5. Per the germline V gene, CDR1 is LGHNT and CDR2 is FRNRAP. The CDR3 is 18 amino acids.

V is TRBV5-8 and J is TRBJ2-3; maybe TRBD2 (6 bases). The ends were cut back, 4 bases at V and 2 bases at J, with 14 bases in the middle. The CDR3 is 15 residues long. CDR1 and CDR2 (germline): SGHTS, YDEGEE. CDR3 amino acids: CASSPEQGLTDTQYF. Written as DNA, the CDR3 is TGTGCCAGCAGCCCGGAGCAGGGACTCACAGATACGCAGTATTTT.

V is TRBV7-2 and J is TRBJ2-6; no reliable D call. The germline gives CDR1 SGHTA, CDR2 FQGNSA. V lost 1 base to trimming and J lost 0 bases, with 7 bases between them. The CDR3 sequence is 16 residues long. The CDR3 coding sequence is TGTGCCAGCAGCTTAGGGCCTAGCTCTGGGGCCAACGTCCTGACTTTC. This translates into CASSLGPSSGANVLTF.

The chain recombines TRBV6-1 with TRBJ2-7, with D possibly being TRBD2 (5 bases). The V gene's germline CDR1 is MNHNS and CDR2 SASEGT. The CDR3 has 15 residues. V lost 2 bases to trimming and J lost 5 bases, with 16 bases between them. Written as DNA, the CDR3 is TGTGCCAGCAGTGAACCTCAAAGAGGGTTCGACGAGCAGTACTTC. Translated: CASSEPQRGFDEQYF.

The chain couples TRBV7-2 to TRBJ2-5; 9 bases are shared with TRBD2. Trimming took 5 bases from V and 4 from J; bases not matched to a gene: 14. The CDR3 extends over 17 amino acids. From germline, CDR1 is SGHTA and CDR2 FQGNSA. CDR3 nucleotides: TGTGCCAGCAGCCCCCGGGGTTTGCGGGGGGGCCGAGAGACCCAGTACTTC. This encodes CASSPRGLRGGRETQYF.

The rearrangement uses TRBV6-1 and TRBJ2-2; maybe TRBD1 (5 bases). CDR1 is MNHNS, CDR2 SASEGT, per germline. The CDR3 spans 15 residues. V was cut by 2 bases and J by 7 bases, with 14 bases left in between. The CDR3 loop reads CASSELWVQGGELFF. The CDR3 bases are TGTGCCAGCAGTGAACTCTGGGTGCAGGGCGGGGAGCTGTTTTTT.

This sequence joins TRBV7-8 and TRBJ1-1, with unresolved D. This CDR3 region has 14 residues. Germline V CDR1 and CDR2: SGHVS, FQNEAQ. Deletions cut 6 bases from V and 0 bases from J, with 11 bases between. The CDR3: CASSPHDMNTEAFF. In nucleotides, the CDR3 is TGTGCCAGCAGTCCACATGATATGAACACTGAAGCTTTCTTT.

The DNA of the CDR3 is TGTGCCAGCCCCGGGAGGGAAGATTCCTACGAGCAGTACTTC. This translates into CASPGREDSYEQYF. The chain links TRBV2 to TRBJ2-7; 8 nucleotides match TRBD2. CDR1 is SNHLY, CDR2 FYNNEI, per germline. The CDR3 covers 14 residues. V shed 8 bases and J 1 base; nucleotides not matched to a gene: 7. The whole variable domain, filled in from reference TRBV2 and TRBJ2-7, reads EPEVTQTPSHQVTQMGQEVILRCVPISNHLYFYWYRQILGQKVEFLVSFYNNEISEKSEIFDDQFSVERPDGSNFTLKIRSTKLEDSAMYFCASPGREDSYEQYFGPGTRLTVT.

This chain connects TRBV6-5 to TRBJ2-1; D ambiguous. Germline V CDR1 and CDR2: MNHEY, SVGAGI. The length of the CDR3 is 14 residues. Trimming left V 6 bases short and J 3 bases short, with 12 bases between. The CDR3 spells CASSLHRFYNEQFF. In DNA form, the CDR3 reads TGTGCCAGCAGCCTTCACCGGTTCTACAATGAGCAGTTCTTC.

This rearrangement joins TRBV2 to TRBJ1-2; 11 bases align to TRBD1. V was pared by 6 bases and J by 7 bases, with 7 bases of the junction left unmatched. This CDR3 contains 14 residues. Germline V gene lookup returns CDR1 SNHLY and CDR2 FYNNEI. CDR3 DNA sequence: TGTGCCAGCAGGAAGTCGGGACAGGGGGGTGGCTACACCTTC. Its translation is CASRKSGQGGGYTF.

The chain combines TRBV5-1 with TRBJ2-1, with 7 bases identical to TRBD1. Trimming at V came to 2 bases and at J to 0 bases, leaving 5 bases not matched to a gene. The germline gives CDR1 SGHRS, CDR2 YFSETQ. The CDR3 has 16 amino acids. The chain's CDR3 is CASSFRGQSSYNEQFF. DNA of the CDR3: TGCGCCAGCAGCTTCCGGGGACAGAGCTCCTACAATGAGCAGTTCTTC.

The chain recombines TRBV7-9 with TRBJ2-6; TRBD2 matches 10 bases. The germline gives CDR1 SEHNR, CDR2 FQNEAQ (reference sequence). The V segment lost 5 bases and the J segment 3 bases; nucleotides outside the gene matches: 13. This CDR3 is built from 19 residues. The chain's CDR3 is CASSKRASGGFIGANVLTF. In DNA, the CDR3 is TGTGCCAGCAGCAAGAGGGCTAGCGGGGGTTTCATTGGGGCCAACGTCCTGACTTTC.

The chain recombines TRBV5-1 with TRBJ1-5, with TRBD1 as a possible D gene (5 bases). In germline, CDR1 is SGHRS, CDR2 YFSETQ. The V gene lost 0 bases and the J gene lost 4 bases, with 17 bases spanning the gap. This CDR3 comprises 17 residues. The CDR3 sequence is CASSLGAAEGQNQPQHF. Written as DNA, the CDR3 is TGCGCCAGCAGCTTGGGGGCCGCGGAGGGGCAGAATCAGCCCCAGCATTTT.

J is TRBJ2-1 and V is TRBV6-1; 7 nucleotides agree with TRBD2. Trimming at V came to 1 base and at J to 9 bases, leaving 9 bases not matched to a gene. The CDR3 covers 15 residues. Germline V gene sequence: CDR1 MNHNS, CDR2 SASEGT. The CDR3 is CASSEGGEGSGEQFF. Written as DNA, the CDR3 is TGTGCCAGCAGTGAAGGAGGGGAGGGGAGCGGTGAGCAGTTCTTC.

This sequence joins TRBV11-3 and TRBJ2-2; the D gene is possibly TRBD2 (7 bases). V lost 5 bases and J 7 bases, leaving 11 bases between the germline ends. The germline V gene has CDR1 SGHNT and CDR2 YENEEA. This CDR3 spans 13 amino acids. CDR3 sequence: CASSPGGLGELFF. Written as DNA, the CDR3 is TGTGCCAGCAGCCCCGGGGGGCTCGGGGAGCTGTTTTTT.

V and J are TRBV21-1 and TRBJ2-3; the D segment call TRBD1 is taken from the table without a DNA check. TRBV21-1 is given as a pseudogene. The CDR3 consists of 17 residues. The CDR3 bases are TGTGCCAGCAGCAGGATGTTCAGGACAGGGGAGGCAGATACGCAGTATTTT. The encoded protein is CASSRMFRTGEADTQYF.

This rearrangement joins TRBV2 to TRBJ1-2; the D gene is possibly TRBD1 (6 bases). CDR3 size: 13 residues. V was shortened by 7 bases and J by 5 bases, with 14 bases between the two germline ends. Germline V CDR1 and CDR2: SNHLY, FYNNEI. CDR3 coding DNA: TGTGCCAGCAACCGCCTACAGGGTTATGGCTACACCTTC. It specifies CASNRLQGYGYTF.

This clone was counted between two and nine times. The chain joins TRBV6-6 to TRBJ2-7; no definite D call. Germline CDR1 MNHNY, CDR2 SVGAGI (reference sequence). CDR3 length equals 12 residues. The ends were cut back, 6 bases at V and 4 bases at J, with 10 bases in the middle. The CDR3 loop reads CASSRVLYEQYF. CDR3 nucleotides: TGTGCCAGCAGCCGAGTCCTTTACGAGCAGTACTTC.

This sequence joins TRBV5-1 and TRBJ2-5; unclear D gene. The CDR3 sequence is 15 residues long. The V end was cut by 0 bases, the J end by 5 bases, with 14 bases between. Germline-derived CDR1 and CDR2 are SGHRS and YFSETQ. The CDR3 is CASSLAPSTAETQYF. DNA for the CDR3: TGCGCCAGCAGCTTGGCCCCCTCAACCGCGGAGACCCAGTACTTC.

The V and J genes are TRBV6-1 and TRBJ2-7, with TRBD1 as a possible D gene (6 bases). The V end was cut by 7 bases, the J end by 2 bases, with 12 bases between. The CDR3 consists of 13 residues. Germline V lookup: CDR1 MNHNS, CDR2 SASEGT. CDR3 coding DNA: TGTGCCAGCAATTCGGGACATCCCTACGAGCAGTACTTC. Amino acid sequence: CASNSGHPYEQYF.

The chain employs TRBV29-1 and TRBJ2-2; 7 bases line up with TRBD2. There are 14 residues in the CDR3. Germline loops: CDR1 SQVTM, CDR2 ANQGSEA. With V trimmed by 5 bases and J by 2 bases, 5 bases remained unmatched. The CDR3 sequence: CSVQGGINTGELFF. In DNA, the CDR3 is TGCAGCGTTCAGGGAGGGATTAACACCGGGGAGCTGTTTTTT.